This T cell receptor (beta chain) was captured in a study of HIV-infected patients and healthy controls. This CDR3 contains 13 residues. Trimming pared 4 bases from V and 3 bases from J, leaving 6 bases between. CDR1 is KGHDR, CDR2 SFDVKD, per germline. This clonotype was counted at least ten times. TCRdb re-derived calls from the 5' RACE reads in MiXCR, one entry per CDR3 protein. In the table there are roughly 18,000 distinct CDR3 sequences, roughly 19% of which are singletons. This chain connects TRBV24-1 to TRBJ1-5; D not certain. Sequenced material: CD8+ T cells from blood. The sequence was collected from a human donor in good health. The DNA for the CDR3 is TGTGCCACCAGTGAAGGGCTCAATCAGCCCCAGCATTTT. It specifies CATSEGLNQPQHF.